This T cell receptor beta chain was sequenced in a study of control samples from healthy donors and cancer patients. The V end was cut by 8 bases, the J end by 1 base, with 14 bases between. This CDR3 has 14 residues. In germline, CDR1 is LNHDA, CDR2 SQIVND (reference sequence). Libraries were prepared by immunoSEQ multiplex PCR; TCRdb keeps only in-frame clonotypes and omits some of them. The sample carries approximately 40,000 clones, more than 70% recorded once. The TCR comes from a woman aged 55-69 years with lung cancer. What was sequenced was PBMCs. The V and J genes are TRBV19 and TRBJ1-1; D possibly corresponds to TRBD1 (5 bases). CDR3 in DNA: TGTGCCAGTCGGGACCGGGGACGGAACACTGAAGCTTTCTTT. Protein product: CASRDRGRNTEAFF.